The sequence of this T cell receptor (beta chain) was determined in a study of blood T cell repertoires in COVID-19. Study-level background: Acute and convalescent COVID-19 specimens originated in the United States, Italy and Spain. PBMCs, B-cell-depleted T cells, or T cells provided the cDNA or gDNA that made up the material.

The assay was immunoSEQ multiplex PCR, and TCRdb's table has in-frame clones only and misses some. In the table there are fewer than 85,000 clones, 80% to 90% of which are singletons. Germline V gene data show CDR1 as MNHNY and CDR2 as SVGAGI (reference sequence). Trimming pared 6 bases from V and 6 bases from J, leaving 17 bases between. The length of the CDR3 is 15 residues. Sequenced sample: peripheral blood. This rearrangement joins TRBV6-6 to TRBJ2-2; TRBD1 is a possible D gene (8 bases). The sequence derives from an elderly woman with active or convalescent COVID-19. CDR3 loop: CASSNTGGGSGELFF. The CDR3 bases are TGTGCCAGCAGCAATACAGGGGGAGGGTCCGGGGAGCTGTTTTTT.